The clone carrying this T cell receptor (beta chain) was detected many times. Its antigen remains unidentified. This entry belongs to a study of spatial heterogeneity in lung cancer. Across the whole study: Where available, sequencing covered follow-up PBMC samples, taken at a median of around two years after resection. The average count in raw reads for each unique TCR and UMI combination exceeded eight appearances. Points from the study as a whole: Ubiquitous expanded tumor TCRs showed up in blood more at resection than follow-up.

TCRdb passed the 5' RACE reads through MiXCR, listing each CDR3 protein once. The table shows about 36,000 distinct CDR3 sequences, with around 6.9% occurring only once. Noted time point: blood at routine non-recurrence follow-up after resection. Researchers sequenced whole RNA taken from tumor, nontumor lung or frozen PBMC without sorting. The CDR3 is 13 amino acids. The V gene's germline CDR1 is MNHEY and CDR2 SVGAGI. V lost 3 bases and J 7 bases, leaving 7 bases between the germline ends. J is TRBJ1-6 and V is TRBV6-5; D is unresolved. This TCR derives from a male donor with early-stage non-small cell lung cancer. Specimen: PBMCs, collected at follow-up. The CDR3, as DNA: TGTGCCAGCAGTTATTCGCAAAATTCACCCCTCCACTTT. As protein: CASSYSQNSPLHF.